This T cell receptor beta chain was captured by sequencing in a study of T cell repertoires in ileal Crohn's disease. Findings and caveats of the study: Clonality above 26.8% at surgery always came with endoscopic recurrence.

Per the germline V gene, CDR1 is ENHRY and CDR2 is SYGVKD. The CDR3 has 16 residues. V lost 6 bases and J lost 2; bases outside the gene matches: 8. Eligibility required adulthood, ileal or ileocolonic Crohn's disease and indicated ileocolonic resection. TCRB immunosequencing input was approximately 450 nanograms of biopsy DNA per sample. Assay used: immunoSEQ multiplex PCR; TCRdb lists only in-frame clones, some missing. In the table there are around 33,000 clones, around 77% of which are singletons. Comments on this clone: Its target is not known.

The sequence came from an adult with Crohn's disease. V and J are TRBV10-3 and TRBJ2-2, with TRBD2 identical over 8 bases. Sequencing was carried out using ileal tissue. The CDR3 bases are TGTGCCATCAGGCCTACTAGCGGAGCAAACACCGGGGAGCTGTTTTTT. Protein product: CAIRPTSGANTGELFF.